The T cell receptor (beta chain) described here comes from a study of blood T cell repertoires in COVID-19. At the level of the study: COVID-19 samples from acute and convalescent phases originated in the United States, Italy and Spain.

This clone was observed once. The data were produced by immunoSEQ multiplex PCR, yet TCRdb's version contains in-frame clones alone and is incomplete. The table includes about 200,000 clones, about nine tenths detected once. CDR3 size: 17 residues. Sequenced: peripheral blood. V is TRBV21-1 and J is TRBJ1-5; the listed D gene, TRBD1, was not tested against the DNA. TRBV21-1 is given as a pseudogene. The sequence was collected from a man of 80 years or more with acute or convalescent COVID-19. DNA of the CDR3: TGTGCCAGCAGCACTGCAACCGGGACAACCTGCAATCAGCCCCAGCATTTT. This codes for CASSTATGTTCNQPQHF.